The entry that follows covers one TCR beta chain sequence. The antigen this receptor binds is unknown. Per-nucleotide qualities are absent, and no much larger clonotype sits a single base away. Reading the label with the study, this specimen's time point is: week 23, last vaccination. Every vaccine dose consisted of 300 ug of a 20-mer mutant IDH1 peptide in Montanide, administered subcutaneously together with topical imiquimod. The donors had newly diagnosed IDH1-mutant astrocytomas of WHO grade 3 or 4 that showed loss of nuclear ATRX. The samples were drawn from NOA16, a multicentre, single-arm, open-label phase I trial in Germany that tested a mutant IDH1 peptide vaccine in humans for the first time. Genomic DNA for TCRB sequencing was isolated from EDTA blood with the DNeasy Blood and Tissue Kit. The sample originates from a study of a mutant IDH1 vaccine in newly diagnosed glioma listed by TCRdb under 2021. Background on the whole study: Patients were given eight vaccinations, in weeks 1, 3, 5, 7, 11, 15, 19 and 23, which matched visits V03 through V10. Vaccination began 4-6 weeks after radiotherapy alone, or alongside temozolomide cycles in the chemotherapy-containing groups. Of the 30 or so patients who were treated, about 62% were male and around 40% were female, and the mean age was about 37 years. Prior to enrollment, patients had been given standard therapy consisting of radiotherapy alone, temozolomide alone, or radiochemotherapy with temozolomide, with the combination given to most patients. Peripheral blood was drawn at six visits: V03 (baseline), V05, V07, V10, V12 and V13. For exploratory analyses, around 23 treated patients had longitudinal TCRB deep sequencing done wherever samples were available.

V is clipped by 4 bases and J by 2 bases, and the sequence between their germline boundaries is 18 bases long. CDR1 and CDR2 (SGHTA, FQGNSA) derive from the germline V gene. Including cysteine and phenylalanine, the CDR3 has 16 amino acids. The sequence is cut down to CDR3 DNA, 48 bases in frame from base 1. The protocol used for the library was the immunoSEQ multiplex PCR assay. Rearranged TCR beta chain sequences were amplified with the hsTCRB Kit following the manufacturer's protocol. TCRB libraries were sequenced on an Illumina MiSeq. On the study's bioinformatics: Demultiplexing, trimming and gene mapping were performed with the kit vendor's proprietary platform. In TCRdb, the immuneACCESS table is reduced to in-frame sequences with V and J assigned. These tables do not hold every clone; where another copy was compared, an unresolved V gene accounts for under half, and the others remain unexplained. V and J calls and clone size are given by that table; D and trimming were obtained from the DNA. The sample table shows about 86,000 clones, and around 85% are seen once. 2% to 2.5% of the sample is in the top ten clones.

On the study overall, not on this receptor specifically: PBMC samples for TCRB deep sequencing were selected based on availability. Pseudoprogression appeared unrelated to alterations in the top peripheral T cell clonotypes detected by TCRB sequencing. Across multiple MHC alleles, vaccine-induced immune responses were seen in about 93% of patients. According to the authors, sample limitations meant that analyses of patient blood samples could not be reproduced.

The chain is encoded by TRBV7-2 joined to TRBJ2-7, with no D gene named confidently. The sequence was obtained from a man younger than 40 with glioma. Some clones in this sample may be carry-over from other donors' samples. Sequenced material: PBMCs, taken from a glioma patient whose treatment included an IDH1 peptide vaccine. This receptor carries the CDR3 CASSSNPGQPTYEQYF. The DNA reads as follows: TGTGCCAGCAGCTCCAACCCCGGGCAGCCGACCTACGAGCAGTACTTC.